The clone carrying this TCR beta chain appeared many times. The antigen is undetermined. Exclusion of patients followed from uncontrolled infection, other autoimmune disease, pregnancy or lactation. It was less than 13 ml of fresh peripheral blood that supplied the PBMCs. RNA transcripts yielded amplified TCR beta CDR3 regions. An initial round of RT-PCR targeting the TCR CDR3 relied on the HTBI primer set. TCRdb ran MiXCR on the multiplex PCR reads and lists one entry per CDR3 protein. The sample holds about 640,000 distinct CDR3 sequences; 20% are singletons and the top ten take 30% to 40%. These data come from a study of T cells in Graves' hyperthyroidism and ophthalmopathy. Overall study findings and caveats: Model output signaled ophthalmopathy a median around 6.9 months ahead of onset. Most thyroid-expanded clonotypes above 0.001 were also found in blood.

The CDR3 sequence is 12 residues long. V was trimmed by 6 bases and J by 0 bases, leaving 6 bases between them. J is TRBJ2-7 and V is TRBV12-3 or TRBV12-4; D remains unclear. This sequence was found in a man under 40 with Graves' ophthalmopathy. Sequenced: blood. The CDR3 DNA follows: TGTGCCAGCAGGACCCCCTCCTACGAGCAGTACTTC. Its protein is CASRTPSYEQYF.